This T cell receptor beta chain was sequenced in a study of blood T cell repertoires in COVID-19. In the study overall: The origin of the acute and convalescent COVID-19 samples was the United States, Italy and Spain. Nucleic acid was either cDNA or gDNA, and it came from T cells, B-cell-depleted T cells, or PBMCs.

As handled by the study authors: From reference gene primer amplification, estimates of nucleated cell counts were derived. Profiling relied on immunoSEQ multiplex PCR, and the TCRdb table lists in-frame clones only, not all of them. That table is the source of V, J and clone size, and D and trimming were worked out from the DNA. The sample holds roughly 120,000 clones, around 84% seen once. Germline CDR1 is SGHRS and CDR2 is YFSETQ. The CDR3 spans 13 residues. The ends were cut back, 3 bases at V and 4 bases at J, with 9 bases in the middle. The rearrangement joins TRBV5-1 to TRBJ2-3; D remains unclear. Sample: peripheral blood. The TCR originated in a human donor in a cohort sampled during active COVID-19. CDR3 in amino acids: CASSSAQADTQYF. In DNA form, the CDR3 reads TGCGCCAGCAGCTCGGCCCAGGCAGATACGCAGTATTTT.